These T cell receptor beta chains were read from a single sample in a study of Graves' ophthalmopathy and Graves' hyperthyroidism. MiXCR, run by TCRdb on the multiplex PCR reads, gives a single entry per CDR3 protein. The table has almost 40,000 distinct CDR3 sequences, approximately 55% seen once. The specimen sequenced was peripheral blood. These receptors came from an adult woman with stable Graves' hyperthyroidism. The CDR3 runs from the conserved cysteine through the conserved F or W. The D gene is left open where the match is weak. Size tells how often a clone was seen (once, few, many) or the class of an expanded clone, and some rows leave it out.

TRBV20-1	TRBJ2-5	NA	NA	CSARRGETQYF	TGCAGTGCTAGACGCGGGGAGACCCAGTACTTC
TRBV4-2	TRBJ1-1	many	NA	CASSQGRGVTEAFF	TGTGCCAGCAGCCAAGGCAGGGGAGTCACTGAAGCTTTCTTT
TRBV2	TRBJ2-7	many	NA	CASIPEQGRWNEQYF	TGTGCCAGCATCCCCGAGCAGGGTAGGTGGAACGAGCAGTACTTC
TRBV20-1	TRBJ1-2	NA	NA	CSARVPGTNYGYTF	TGCAGTGCTAGAGTGCCCGGAACTAACTATGGCTACACCTTC
TRBV20-1	TRBJ2-5	few	TRBD1	CSAEPPGQEYF	TGCAGTGCAGAACCACCGGGACAGGAGTACTTC
TRBV7-9	TRBJ1-6	many	TRBD1	CASSLASTGATLHF	TGTGCCAGCAGCTTAGCCTCTACAGGGGCCACCCTCCACTTT
TRBV7-9	TRBJ2-5	many	NA	CASSSLRGEETQYF	TGTGCCAGCAGCTCCCTTCGGGGAGAGGAGACCCAGTACTTC
TRBV30	TRBJ2-5	many	TRBD2	CAWRRAGTSGSHETQYF	TGTGCCTGGAGAAGGGCCGGGACTAGCGGGAGTCATGAGACCCAGTACTTC
TRBV20-1	TRBJ1-1	once	TRBD1	CSARDPGTGGAGVFF	TGCAGTGCTAGAGACCCCGGGACAGGGGGCGCGGGGGTTTTCTTT
TRBV9	TRBJ2-3	NA	NA	CASSLGRDTDTQYF	TGTGCCAGCAGCTTGGGACGGGATACAGATACGCAGTATTTT
TRBV5-6	TRBJ1-5	NA	NA	CASSLGGLGSDQPQHF	TGTGCCAGCAGCTTGGGAGGCTTGGGGAGCGATCAGCCCCAGCATTTT
TRBV9	TRBJ2-5	many	NA	CASSVDPTQETQYF	TGTGCCAGCAGCGTAGACCCAACCCAAGAGACCCAGTACTTC
TRBV5-1	TRBJ1-2	many	NA	CASSLDNYGYTF	TGCGCCAGCAGCTTGGACAACTATGGCTACACCTTC
TRBV6-5	TRBJ1-3	many	NA	CASSYSIREGLGNTIYF	TGTGCCAGCAGTTACTCGATACGGGAGGGTCTTGGAAACACCATATATTTT
TRBV11-3	TRBJ2-5	medium-sized	NA	CASSNRQSQETQYF	TGTGCCAGCAGCAACCGACAGTCCCAAGAGACCCAGTACTTC
TRBV2	TRBJ2-2	many	TRBD2	CASRGGSGTGELFF	TGTGCCAGCAGGGGCGGGAGTGGCACCGGGGAGCTGTTTTTT
TRBV7-2	TRBJ1-3	NA	NA	CASSLMLGSGNTIYF	TGTGCCAGCAGTCTTATGTTGGGCTCTGGAAACACCATATATTTT
TRBV7-8	TRBJ2-3	NA	TRBD2	CAGSSHSGRLDTQYF	TGTGCCGGCAGCTCCCACAGCGGGAGGTTGGATACGCAGTATTTT
TRBV27	TRBJ1-1	many	NA	CASSLTDRFTEAFF	TGTGCCAGCAGTTTAACCGACAGGTTCACTGAAGCTTTCTTT
TRBV20-1	TRBJ1-2	many	NA	CSASEAGMGTYGYTF	TGCAGTGCTAGCGAGGCGGGAATGGGTACCTATGGCTACACCTTC
TRBV2	TRBJ1-2	many	NA	CASSELGDGCTF	TGTGCCAGCAGTGAATTAGGGGATGGCTGCACCTTC
TRBV19	TRBJ2-3	many	NA	CASGQGGTDTQYF	TGTGCCAGCGGACAGGGAGGGACAGATACGCAGTATTTT
TRBV7-2	TRBJ1-5	medium-sized	NA	CASSPTGNNQPQHF	TGTGCCAGCAGCCCTACAGGGAACAATCAGCCCCAGCATTTT
TRBV14	TRBJ2-7	many	NA	CASRALRGEQYF	TGTGCCAGCAGGGCCCTCCGGGGGGAGCAGTACTTC
TRBV7-8	TRBJ1-1	NA	TRBD1	CASSFTGDTEAFF	TGTGCCAGCAGCTTCACAGGGGACACTGAAGCTTTCTTT
TRBV29-1	TRBJ2-1	NA	TRBD1	CSVETGASPYDEQFF	TGCAGCGTTGAAACAGGGGCCAGCCCCTACGATGAGCAGTTCTTC